The present T cell receptor (beta chain) was sequenced within a study of cytomegalovirus exposure and HLA in healthy donors. CDR1 and CDR2 from the germline V gene are MNHNS and SASEGT. This CDR3 contains 16 residues. Trimming took off 0 bases at V and 5 bases at J, with 14 bases between the two ends. Primers included in the PCR were 60 Vbeta and 13 Jbeta primers. Libraries were prepared by immunoSEQ multiplex PCR; TCRdb keeps only in-frame clonotypes and omits some of them. Of about 160,000 clones in the sample, approximately 80% are singletons; the top ten hold approximately 4.5%. Source material: PBMCs. This receptor was taken from a man aged 25 to 40 in good health and CMV-seronegative. The chain joins TRBV6-1 to TRBJ1-5, with D tentatively TRBD1 (5 bases). The CDR3 nucleotides are TGTGCCAGCAGTGAAGCGATTGCAGGGTCCCATCAGCCCCAGCATTTT. Translation gives CASSEAIAGSHQPQHF.